This T cell receptor beta chain appears in the sequencing data of a study of shared clonotypes between healthy human individuals. Study-wide points: An anticipated effect of sequencing depth on clonotype sharing among donors was recognized.

As to this clone: What it binds is unknown.

V shed 6 bases and J 6 bases; nucleotides not matched to a gene: 3. CDR3 length equals 14 residues. Germline V gene lookup returns CDR1 MNHEY and CDR2 SVGAGI. Using immunoSEQ multiplex PCR, the repertoire was profiled, and TCRdb retains in-frame clones only, with some absent. The sample has 2 million to 2.5 million clones, 90% to 95% seen once. The source material was naive CD4+ T cells from PBMCs. The subset: CD45RA+ positively selected. V usage is TRBV6-5 and J usage is TRBJ1-4, with TRBD1 matching over 11 bases. This sequence originates from a man in his late teens or twenties in good health. Some clones in this sample may be carry-over from other donors' samples. CDR3 protein: CASRRTGGYEKLFF. The DNA of the CDR3 is TGTGCCAGCAGAAGGACAGGGGGCTATGAAAAACTGTTTTTT.